Below are 24 T cell receptor beta chains sequenced from a single sample in a study of vaccination effects on CD4 cells after COVID-19. No antigen has been identified for these receptors. Assay used: immunoSEQ multiplex PCR; TCRdb lists only in-frame clones, some missing. The sample includes tens of thousands of clones, roughly 79% of them seen just once. Peptide-pool stimulation followed by sequencing identified expanded antigen-specific CD4+ clonotypes in the ViraFEST assay. Upon completion of 10 to 11 days in culture, CD4+ T cells were isolated. The vaccine given was either BNT162b2 or mRNA-1273, in two doses. The sequencing used CD4+ T cells from PBMCs cultured with SARS-CoV-2 spike peptides, collected after COVID-19 vaccination. These receptors were collected from a human donor who received a COVID-19 vaccine. Some clones in this sample may be carry-over from other donors' samples.

The chain links TRBV3-1 (or the pseudogene TRBV3-2) to TRBJ2-5; D perhaps matches TRBD1 (5 bases). Looked up from germline, CDR1 is LGHDT and CDR2 is YNNKEL (reference sequence). The germline V and J ends were trimmed by 0 bases and 0 bases, with 8 bases remaining between them. This CDR3 spans 15 amino acids. DNA for the CDR3: TGTGCCAGCAGCCAAGATTTGGGGCACCAAGAGACCCAGTACTTC. Protein sequence: CASSQDLGHQETQYF.

The V call is TRBV25-1, the J call TRBJ1-2; no clear D gene. Germline CDR1 MGHDK, CDR2 SYGVNS. The V end lost 3 bases, the J end lost 4 bases, and 6 bases lay between the germline ends. The CDR3 loop spans 12 amino acids. CDR3 DNA sequence: TGTGCCAGCAGTGAGGACGGCTATGGCTACACCTTC. The encoded protein is CASSEDGYGYTF.

V and J are TRBV4-3 and TRBJ1-1, with no clear D. V dropped 1 base and J dropped 0 bases, with 9 bases sitting between them. The CDR3 totals 15 residues. The germline V gene has CDR1 LGHNA and CDR2 YSLEER. CDR3 coding DNA: TGCGCCAGCAGCCAAGTCTCAGTCCTGAACACTGAAGCTTTCTTT. Translating gives CASSQVSVLNTEAFF.

The V and J genes are TRBV6-2 or TRBV6-3 and TRBJ2-4, with unresolved D. Germline V gives CDR1 MNHEY, CDR2 SVGEGT. V gave up 2 bases and J gave up 7 bases, with 3 bases separating them. The CDR3 sequence is 11 residues long. The CDR3 loop reads CASSYLNIQYF. The CDR3 region has the DNA TGTGCCAGCAGTTACCTGAACATTCAGTACTTC.

The chain recombines TRBV18 with TRBJ1-1, with a possible D match to TRBD1 (5 bases). V was pared by 3 bases and J by 0 bases, with 14 bases between. The CDR3 contains 16 residues. CDR1 KGHSH and CDR2 LQKENI come from the germline V gene. CDR3 sequence: CASSPFAGTLNTEAFF. CDR3 coding DNA: TGTGCCAGCTCACCGTTTGCCGGGACGCTGAACACTGAAGCTTTCTTT. The whole variable domain, filled in from reference TRBV18 and TRBJ1-1, reads NAGVMQNPRHLVRRRGQEARLRCSPMKGHSHVYWYRQLPEEGLKFMVYLQKENIIDESGMPKERFSAEFPKEGPSILRIQQVVRGDSAAYFCASSPFAGTLNTEAFFGQGTRLTVV.

The chain is built from TRBV2 and TRBJ2-4, with 7 nucleotides matching TRBD2. From germline, CDR1 is SNHLY and CDR2 FYNNEI. The CDR3 sequence is 18 residues long. Trimming cost V 5 bases and J 2 bases; bases outside gene matches: 15. The CDR3 loop reads CASSFIRFGGGPKNIQYF. CDR3 bases: TGTGCCAGCAGTTTTATTAGGTTTGGCGGGGGACCCAAAAACATTCAGTACTTC.

The chain employs TRBV6-5 and TRBJ2-5, with D hard to call. The CDR3 extends over 16 amino acids. Germline values: CDR1 MNHEY, CDR2 SVGAGI. V lost 4 bases to trimming and J lost 6 bases, with 21 bases between them. In DNA form, the CDR3 reads TGTGCCAGCAGTTCCCCGGGCCTCGATAAGTCGCAGACCCAGTACTTC. Translating it yields CASSSPGLDKSQTQYF.

V and J are TRBV19 and TRBJ2-5; D possibly corresponds to TRBD2 (5 bases). Germline V gene data show CDR1 as LNHDA and CDR2 as SQIVND (reference sequence). Trimming pared 5 bases from V and 2 bases from J, leaving 12 bases between. The CDR3 runs to 14 residues. DNA of the CDR3: TGTGCCAGTAGTCCCGGAGTAGCGCAAGAGACCCAGTACTTC. Amino acids: CASSPGVAQETQYF.

This clone appeared a single time. The chain combines TRBV6-5 with TRBJ1-1, with D unclear. Trimming pared 0 bases from V and 8 bases from J, leaving 13 bases between. Germline CDR1 and CDR2: MNHEY and SVGAGI. The CDR3 is 14 residues long. CDR3 bases: TGTGCCAGCAGTTACTCCCTCGGCCAAGCAGAAGCTTTCTTT. This encodes CASSYSLGQAEAFF.

V gene TRBV7-3 combines with J gene TRBJ2-3, with 7 bases lining up with TRBD2. Germline V lookup: CDR1 SGHTA, CDR2 FQGTGA. J was trimmed by 4 bases and V by 3 bases; bases with no gene match: 7. CDR3 length: 15 amino acids. In nucleotides, the CDR3 is TGTGCCAGCAGCTTCGGGGGGATTGGGGCAGATACGCAGTATTTT. This sequence encodes CASSFGGIGADTQYF.

The CDR3: CASVKWTNRGEKLFF. The CDR3 coding sequence is TGTGCCAGCGTAAAATGGACAAATCGGGGTGAAAAACTGTTTTTT. The genes are TRBV6-5 and TRBJ1-4, with D perhaps matching TRBD1 (5 bases). V was clipped by 8 bases and J by 7 bases, with 20 bases between them. Germline CDR1 reads MNHEY; CDR2 reads SVGAGI. The CDR3 consists of 15 residues.

This clone has only one observation. The chain joins TRBV2 to TRBJ2-5, with TRBD1 matching 9 bases. The V segment lost 7 bases and the J segment 5 bases; nucleotides outside the gene matches: 11. This CDR3 has 15 residues. Germline V gene data show CDR1 as SNHLY and CDR2 as FYNNEI. As DNA, the CDR3 is TGTGCCAGCATGAAAACCGGGACAGGGCTTGAGACCCAGTACTTC. It translates to CASMKTGTGLETQYF.

V gene TRBV30 combines with J gene TRBJ2-1, with a tentative D call TRBD1 (5 bases). The CDR3 spans 15 residues. Germline assignment: CDR1 GTSNPN and CDR2 SVGIG (reference sequence). Trimming left V 7 bases short and J 1 base short, with 17 bases between. The CDR3 region has the DNA TGTGCCTCCACCGATCGGCAGGGTTCCTACAATGAGCAGTTCTTC. This encodes CASTDRQGSYNEQFF.

V usage is TRBV19 and J usage is TRBJ1-6; D gene ambiguous. Trimming removed 5 bases at V and 6 bases at J, with 8 bases between. In germline, CDR1 is LNHDA, CDR2 SQIVND (reference sequence). The CDR3 loop spans 13 amino acids. The DNA for the CDR3 is TGTGCCAGTAGTCGGACGGGTAATTCACCCCTCCACTTT. Its translation: CASSRTGNSPLHF.

This clone has a handful of counts. The chain couples TRBV7-2 to TRBJ1-6, with 7 positions matching TRBD1. Germline trimming cut 2 bases from V and 7 bases from J; bases unmatched to any gene: 8. The germline V gene has CDR1 SGHTA and CDR2 FQGNSA. CDR3 size: 16 residues. The chain's CDR3 is CASSLRRTGQNSPLHF. CDR3 DNA: TGTGCCAGCAGCTTACGTCGGACAGGTCAAAATTCACCCCTCCACTTT.

The rearrangement links TRBV10-3 to TRBJ2-1, with 8 bases identical to TRBD1. V lost 6 bases and J lost 0; bases outside the gene matches: 7. The germline gives CDR1 ENHRY, CDR2 SYGVKD. The CDR3 is made up of 16 amino acids. In DNA, the CDR3 is TGTGCCATCAGGGGGGGACAGGAGAGCTCCTACAATGAGCAGTTCTTC. It specifies CAIRGGQESSYNEQFF.

The chain joins TRBV30 to TRBJ1-6; D possibly corresponds to TRBD1 (5 bases). The germline gives CDR1 GTSNPN, CDR2 SVGIG (reference sequence). V was shortened by 5 bases and J by 3 bases, with 14 bases between the two germline ends. There are 15 residues in the CDR3. CDR3 DNA: TGTGCCTGGGGCCTACGACAGCACTATAATTCACCCCTCCACTTT. Protein sequence: CAWGLRQHYNSPLHF.

The rearrangement uses TRBV7-9 and TRBJ1-1, with no clear D. V was pared by 6 bases and J by 3 bases, with 11 bases between. From germline, CDR1 is SEHNR and CDR2 FQNEAQ (reference sequence). This CDR3 region has 13 residues. CDR3 amino acids: CASSWASDTEAFF. DNA of the CDR3: TGTGCCAGCAGTTGGGCCTCGGACACTGAAGCTTTCTTT.

The chain combines TRBV4-3 with TRBJ2-3; 11 nucleotides line up with TRBD2. This CDR3 region has 16 residues. V lost 0 bases to trimming and J lost 4 bases; unmatched junction nucleotides: 3. Germline loops: CDR1 LGHNA, CDR2 YSLEER. This CDR3 reads CASSQEGSGGADTQYF. The CDR3, as DNA: TGCGCCAGCAGCCAAGAAGGTAGCGGGGGGGCAGATACGCAGTATTTT.

J is TRBJ1-1 and V is TRBV2; possibly TRBD1 for D (6 bases). The CDR3 has 12 residues. V dropped 4 bases and J dropped 5 bases, with 8 bases sitting between them. Germline-derived CDR1 and CDR2 are SNHLY and FYNNEI. The CDR3 coding sequence is TGTGCCAGCAGTGTAAGGGGGACTGAAGCTTTCTTT. Its protein product is CASSVRGTEAFF.

This clone was observed a few times. The chain combines TRBV6-5 with TRBJ2-2, with D possibly TRBD2 on 5 matching bases. The CDR3 has 15 amino acids. The germline gives CDR1 MNHEY, CDR2 SVGAGI. V was shortened by 2 bases and J by 1 base, with 8 bases between the two germline ends. CDR3 sequence reads: CASSYRGVNTGELFF. CDR3 sequence (DNA): TGTGCCAGCAGTTACCGGGGAGTGAACACCGGGGAGCTGTTTTTT.

The chain links TRBV19 to TRBJ1-5, with D uncertain. The CDR3 runs to 13 residues. The V gene lost 6 bases and the J gene lost 3 bases, with 9 bases spanning the gap. Looked up from germline, CDR1 is LNHDA and CDR2 is SQIVND (reference sequence). Written as DNA, the CDR3 is TGTGCCAGTAGGATGGGAACCAATCAGCCCCAGCATTTT. Residues: CASRMGTNQPQHF.

The sample holds one count of this clone. The chain employs TRBV4-1 and TRBJ2-5; TRBD2 matches at 7 bases. The CDR3 covers 13 residues. In germline, CDR1 is MGHRA, CDR2 YSYEKL. J lost 2 bases, V lost 4 bases, and 1 base had no gene match. The DNA of the CDR3 is TGCGCCAGCAGCCGGGGGGGGCAAGAGACCCAGTACTTC. It is translated as CASSRGGQETQYF.

V is TRBV6-4 and J is TRBJ1-6; D is ambiguous. Germline CDR1 and CDR2: MRHNA and SNTAGT. V dropped 0 bases and J dropped 9 bases, with 9 bases sitting between them. This CDR3 region has 14 residues. CDR3 amino acids: CASSDSSSGSPLHF. The CDR3 nucleotides are TGTGCCAGCAGTGACTCGAGTAGCGGTTCACCCCTCCACTTT.